A selection of T cell receptor beta chains follows, all from one sample in a study of radiation and T cells in renal cell carcinoma. Profiled with immunoSEQ multiplex PCR; TCRdb holds only in-frame clones, not every one. The sample has 120,000 to 150,000 clones; roughly 90% are singletons. The sample consisted of blood, taken from a patient whose treatment included radiotherapy and nephrectomy. The receptors here all came from a woman between 65 and 79 years old with renal cell carcinoma. The CDR3 runs from the conserved cysteine through the conserved F or W. Each record gives: J gene, clone size, V gene, CDR3 protein. For some rows the clone size is stated as once, few or many, or as a class when expanded; others skip it.

TRBJ2-2	NA	TRBV5-1	CASSLGTGWTGELFF
TRBJ2-1	NA	TRBV5-1	CASSLKRVSEQFF
TRBJ2-5	NA	TRBV19	CASSIGGGGETQYF
TRBJ1-3	once	TRBV6-5	CASSYGTGLAGNTIYF
TRBJ1-1	NA	TRBV11-2	CASSFQMNTEAFF
TRBJ1-1	once	TRBV5-4	CASTSPQGSNTEAFF
TRBJ1-5	NA	TRBV7-2	CASSLRAGGDQPQHF
TRBJ1-5	NA	TRBV30	CAWSRSRGNQPQHF
TRBJ1-6	NA	TRBV30	CAWSVRSGESPLHF
TRBJ1-2	once	TRBV5-1	CASSQEPGAGHGYTF
TRBJ2-3	NA	TRBV19	CASSMQAGALTDTQYF
TRBJ2-3	NA	TRBV5-4	CASSLVGGSTDTQYF
TRBJ2-6	NA	TRBV11-2	CASSNSRMLSGANVLTF
TRBJ2-1	few	TRBV7-2	CASTILAGVYNEQFF
TRBJ1-2	NA	TRBV28	CASTKGVGKSLGFNYGYTF
TRBJ2-7	NA	TRBV11-1	CASSSGGGHLNEQYF
TRBJ1-3	NA	TRBV5-1	CASSPTGGVTGNTIYF
TRBJ2-2	NA	TRBV6-6	CASSQGRVNTGELFF
TRBJ2-3	NA	TRBV6-1	CASSAMRADTQYF
TRBJ2-3	NA	TRBV2	CASSDPSGGTTDTQYF
TRBJ1-6	NA	TRBV30	CAWRGTGRNSPLHF
TRBJ2-7	NA	TRBV5-6	CASSPGRTYEQYF
TRBJ2-5	NA	TRBV6-5	CASSYSRGTDQETQYF
TRBJ2-5	NA	TRBV6-5	CASRKQGGETQYF
TRBJ2-1	NA	TRBV9	CASSVGVGGGTYNEQFF
TRBJ2-7	NA	TRBV7-2	CASSAQGARREQYF
TRBJ2-7	NA	TRBV5-1	CASSLVGDRSYEQYF
TRBJ1-1	NA	TRBV28	CASTTYSLNTEAFF
TRBJ2-5	NA	TRBV5-6	CASSKTGGASETQYF
TRBJ1-2	NA	TRBV30	CACHIPYGYTF
TRBJ2-1	NA	TRBV10-3	CAISDSGGAVNEQFF
TRBJ2-7	NA	TRBV28	CASSFRGEQYF
TRBJ2-3	NA	TRBV14	CASSPRLLGPDTQYF
TRBJ1-4	NA	TRBV7-8	CASSPSLGGLRLNEKLFF
TRBJ2-7	NA	TRBV5-1	CASSSPIGRGSYEQYF
TRBJ1-3	NA	TRBV18	CASSPPSGVGNTIYF
TRBJ2-7	NA	TRBV6-5	CASRYTGGINYEQYF
TRBJ1-6	NA	TRBV13	CASTTRSRGSPLHF
TRBJ2-5	NA	TRBV28	CASSPPNPKGETQYF
TRBJ1-5	few	TRBV4-2	CASSQQRRQPQHF
TRBJ1-2	NA	TRBV28	CASSFGQYGYTF
TRBJ1-6	NA	TRBV30	CAWSPTGTGHSPLHF
TRBJ2-3	NA	TRBV2	CAARTSAGRDTQYF
TRBJ1-6	NA	TRBV27	CASRISYNSPLHF
TRBJ2-6	NA	TRBV27	CASSLRTRSGANVLTF
TRBJ2-6	NA	TRBV19	CASSISGALVSGANVLTF
TRBJ2-2	NA	TRBV4-1	CASSQEGQRQNTGELFF
TRBJ1-6	once	TRBV5-1	CASSLEGVSPLHF
TRBJ1-1	NA	TRBV6-5	CASSRRYNTEAFF
TRBJ2-2	NA	TRBV10-3	CAITSTSGGVGELFF
TRBJ1-6	NA	TRBV5-5	CASSPVDNSPLHF
TRBJ1-5	NA	TRBV6-1	CASSGGGRRNQPQHF